The 31 T cell receptor beta chains reported below all come from one sample, sequenced in a study of CD8 T cells in ankylosing spondylitis. TCRdb independently ran MiXCR on the 5' RACE reads; one entry per CDR3 protein. The sample contains 350,000 to 450,000 distinct CDR3 sequences, about 24% of which appear only once. Antigens of these TCRs are unknown. General study findings and limits: A TCR beta motif made of fewer than ten highly homologous variants seemed typical of ankylosing spondylitis blood.

The specimen was blood, either unsorted or a sorted T cell fraction (not recorded which). The source is a male donor with ankylosing spondylitis.

This clonotype was observed a few times. The J gene is TRBJ2-1, the V gene TRBV24-1, with D perhaps matching TRBD1 (6 bases). This CDR3 is 15 amino acids long. Germline assignment: CDR1 KGHDR and CDR2 SFDVKD. V was pared by 3 bases and J by 2 bases, with 10 bases between. This CDR3 reads CATSDENRAYNEQFF. The CDR3 nucleotides are TGTGCCACCAGTGATGAAAACAGGGCCTACAATGAGCAGTTCTTC.

The CDR3 DNA follows: TGTGCCCAAAAGGGTCTAGCGGGGTGCACAGATACGCAGTATTTT. Translated, it gives CAQKGLAGCTDTQYF. This rearrangement joins TRBV6-1 to TRBJ2-3; 9 bases align to TRBD2. V lost 11 bases and J lost 1; bases outside the gene matches: 10. In germline, CDR1 is MNHNS, CDR2 SASEGT. This CDR3 comprises 15 residues.

In this sample, this clonotype turned up a few times. The chain links TRBV10-1 to TRBJ2-7, with D unclear. The CDR3 spans 15 residues. The V gene lost 6 bases and the J gene lost 1 base, with 16 bases spanning the gap. Germline CDR1 is WNHNN and CDR2 is SYGVQD (reference sequence). The CDR3 DNA reads TGCGCCAGCAGCTCCGTGGACGGCCGTTCCTACGAGCAGTACTTC. Translated, it gives CASSSVDGRSYEQYF.

This clonotype was counted only a few times. This sequence joins TRBV7-9 and TRBJ2-4; TRBD1 is a possible D gene (5 bases). There are 16 residues in the CDR3. CDR1 is SEHNR and CDR2 is FQNEAQ in the germline V gene (reference sequence). Trimming shortened V by 5 bases and J by 7 bases, and 21 bases separated the two germline ends. DNA of the CDR3: TGTGCCAGCAGCCCTTACTTCCCCGTCGACAGCAACATTCAGTACTTC. It specifies CASSPYFPVDSNIQYF.

The J gene is TRBJ2-1, the V gene TRBV7-8; D assignment may be TRBD1 or TRBD2 (5 bases each). V shed 5 bases and J shed 5 bases, with 13 bases lying between them. From germline, CDR1 is SGHVS and CDR2 FQNEAQ. This CDR3 comprises 14 residues. CDR3 nucleotides: TGTGCCAGCAGCACCGGTGGGGGAAACAATGAGCAGTTCTTC. The encoded protein is CASSTGGGNNEQFF.

This clonotype was detected only a few times. The chain carries TRBV7-8 and TRBJ1-5; D may be TRBD1 (5 bases). Looked up from germline, CDR1 is SGHVS and CDR2 is FQNEAQ. V was trimmed by 1 base and J by 9 bases, leaving 10 bases between them. CDR3 length: 13 residues. CDR3 protein: CASSLGRERPQHF. The DNA for the CDR3 is TGTGCCAGCAGCTTAGGCAGGGAAAGGCCCCAGCATTTT.

The genes are TRBV9 and TRBJ2-2; 8 nucleotides agree with TRBD1. The CDR3 has 16 residues. Trimming at V came to 2 bases and at J to 1 base, leaving 4 bases not matched to a gene. The germline gives CDR1 SGDLS, CDR2 YYNGEE. CDR3 sequence: CASSVTGTGNTGELFF. Written as DNA, the CDR3 is TGTGCCAGCAGCGTGACCGGGACAGGGAACACCGGGGAGCTGTTTTTT.

This clonotype showed up many times. The gene calls are TRBV5-1 and TRBJ1-2; D remains ambiguous. This CDR3 spans 13 amino acids. Germline values: CDR1 SGHRS, CDR2 YFSETQ. Trimming stripped 0 bases from V and 2 bases from J, with 5 bases between. The DNA of the CDR3 is TGCGCCAGCAGCTTGGACGGGAACTATGGCTACACCTTC. The encoded protein is CASSLDGNYGYTF. Combining the CDR3 with reference TRBV5-1 and TRBJ1-2 gives the whole variable domain KAGVTQTPRYLIKTRGQQVTLSCSPISGHRSVSWYQQTPGQGLQFLFEYFSETQRNKGNFPGRFSGRQFSNSRSEMNVSTLELGDSALYLCASSLDGNYGYTFGSGTRLTVV.

This clonotype was picked up a small number of times. The rearrangement links TRBV20-1 to TRBJ2-6; D uncertain. Germline-derived CDR1 and CDR2 are DFQATT and SNEGSKA (reference sequence). The CDR3 runs 12 residues. This chain's CDR3 is CGTSSGANVLTF. The DNA for the CDR3 is TGCGGAACCAGCTCTGGGGCCAACGTCCTGACTTTC.

This clonotype occurred once. V gene TRBV5-1 combines with J gene TRBJ1-6, with 7 bases aligning to TRBD1. The CDR3 loop spans 19 amino acids. Losses at the gene ends were 1 base for V and 0 bases for J; bases not matched to a gene: 10. From germline, CDR1 is SGHRS and CDR2 YFSETQ. This CDR3 reads CASSLRPGQQSSYNSPLHF. In DNA form, the CDR3 reads TGCGCCAGCAGCTTGAGGCCGGGACAGCAGAGCTCCTATAATTCACCCCTCCACTTT.

This clonotype was observed a few times. This chain uses TRBV5-1 with TRBJ2-5, with TRBD2 matching 12 bases. The J segment lost 4 bases and the V segment lost 4 bases, leaving 8 bases of the junction unmatched. Per the germline V gene, CDR1 is SGHRS and CDR2 is YFSETQ. This CDR3 is built from 16 residues. The CDR3 sequence is CASSARTSGNGETQYF. The CDR3 DNA reads TGCGCCAGCAGCGCCAGGACTAGCGGGAACGGAGAGACCCAGTACTTC.

This clonotype was seen only a few times. V usage is TRBV30 and J usage is TRBJ2-2, with D perhaps matching TRBD2 (5 bases). Germline V CDR1 and CDR2: GTSNPN, SVGIG (reference sequence). Trimming removed 4 bases from V and 1 base from J, with 10 bases in between. This CDR3 has 14 amino acids. The chain's CDR3 is CAWNGLLNTGELFF. CDR3 DNA: TGTGCCTGGAACGGACTTTTGAACACCGGGGAGCTGTTTTTT.

This clonotype was seen only a few times. This chain uses TRBV5-1 with TRBJ2-5; 9 bases fit TRBD2. This CDR3 spans 14 amino acids. Germline CDR1 reads SGHRS; CDR2 reads YFSETQ. The V gene end was trimmed by 7 bases and the J gene end by 5 bases; junction bases not matched to a gene: 9. The CDR3 nucleotides read TGCGCCAGCGGGGATAGCGGGAGCAGCGAGACCCAGTACTTC. Translation gives CASGDSGSSETQYF.

This chain uses TRBV3-1 with TRBJ2-1, with TRBD1 matching over 8 bases. Germline CDR1 and CDR2: LGHDT and YNNKEL (reference sequence). J gave up 10 bases and V 1 base, and 9 bases lay outside the gene matches. The CDR3 totals 15 residues. Written as DNA, the CDR3 is TGTGCCAGCAGCCAAGGCTTGACAGGGGTGGGAGAGCAGTTCTTC. Its protein product is CASSQGLTGVGEQFF.

Only a few counts were recorded for this clonotype. This chain joins TRBV27 and TRBJ2-5; weak D call: TRBD2 (7 bases). In germline, CDR1 is MNHEY, CDR2 SMNVEV (reference sequence). The V and J ends lost 6 bases and 2 bases respectively, with 19 bases between them. This CDR3 region has 16 residues. The CDR3 sequence is CASSPKAGARQETQYF. CDR3 DNA: TGTGCCAGCAGCCCTAAGGCGGGGGCTAGACAAGAGACCCAGTACTTC.

The chain couples TRBV20-1 to TRBJ1-1; D gene unclear. Looked up from germline, CDR1 is DFQATT and CDR2 is SNEGSKA (reference sequence). V gave up 5 bases and J gave up 0 bases, with 10 bases separating them. The CDR3 is 13 residues long. CDR3 bases: TGCAGTGCTGCCAGGAACTTGAACACTGAAGCTTTCTTT. Protein: CSAARNLNTEAFF.

The chain employs TRBV10-3 and TRBJ1-2, with D tentatively TRBD1 (5 bases). V dropped 8 bases and J dropped 6 bases, with 16 bases sitting between them. This CDR3 spans 13 amino acids. The germline V gene has CDR1 ENHRY and CDR2 SYGVKD. CDR3 in DNA: TGTGCCATCGGGGACGGTCCGGGGGATGGCTACACCTTC. This codes for CAIGDGPGDGYTF.

In this sample, this clonotype turned up a few times. The V and J genes are TRBV10-2 and TRBJ2-3; possible D gene TRBD1, 6 bases. Deletions cut 4 bases from V and 8 bases from J, with 16 bases between. The V gene's germline CDR1 is WSHSY and CDR2 SAAADI. The CDR3 extends over 14 amino acids. The CDR3 DNA reads as TGCGCCAGCAGTGGAGGAGTCAGGGGATTTACGCAGTATTTT. It specifies CASSGGVRGFTQYF.

Only a few counts were recorded for this clonotype. The chain employs TRBV5-1 and TRBJ2-7, with 8 bases lining up with TRBD1. This CDR3 has 14 amino acids. After removal of 1 base from V and 9 bases from J, the junction contained 9 bases not matched to a gene. The germline V gene has CDR1 SGHRS and CDR2 YFSETQ. CDR3 sequence: CASSLRPDRVGQYF. DNA of the CDR3: TGCGCCAGCAGCTTGCGGCCGGACAGGGTGGGGCAGTACTTC.

The CDR3 is CSVEGVGNTEAFF. For the CDR3, the DNA is TGCAGCGTTGAGGGGGTCGGAAACACTGAAGCTTTCTTT. The chain is built from TRBV29-1 and TRBJ1-1, with D perhaps TRBD1 (5 bases). Trimming left V 3 bases short and J 2 bases short, with 10 bases between. Germline values: CDR1 SQVTM, CDR2 ANQGSEA. This CDR3 spans 13 amino acids.

The chain carries TRBV20-1 and TRBJ2-1; 10 bases are shared with TRBD2. Germline V CDR1 and CDR2: DFQATT, SNEGSKA (reference sequence). The CDR3 is made up of 14 amino acids. The V segment lost 7 bases and the J segment 3 bases; nucleotides outside the gene matches: 6. CDR3 sequence (DNA): TGCAGTGGCGCGGGACTAGCGTTCTACAATGAGCAGTTCTTC. Its protein product is CSGAGLAFYNEQFF.

This clonotype was seen a few times. The chain couples TRBV7-9 to TRBJ2-1, with 9 nucleotides matching TRBD1. This CDR3 is 14 amino acids long. V shed 5 bases, J shed 9 bases, and the junction held 8 bases outside the gene matches. Per the germline V gene, CDR1 is SEHNR and CDR2 is FQNEAQ (reference sequence). This CDR3 is CASSVRQGVGEQFF. The CDR3 coding sequence is TGTGCCAGCAGCGTTAGACAGGGGGTCGGTGAGCAGTTCTTC.

The gene calls are TRBV30 and TRBJ2-1, with TRBD2 matching 7 bases. Looked up from germline, CDR1 is GTSNPN and CDR2 is SVGIG (reference sequence). The CDR3 extends over 14 amino acids. Unmatched junction bases numbered 7, after V lost 0 bases and J lost 8 bases. The CDR3 bases are TGTGCCTGGAGTGTAACGGGAGGAGGTTATGAGCAGTTCTTC. The encoded protein is CAWSVTGGGYEQFF. The full variable domain, rest sourced from reference TRBV30 and TRBJ2-1, is SQTIHQWPATLVQPVGSPLSLECTVEGTSNPNLYWYRQAAGRGLQLLFYSVGIGQISSEVPQNLSASRPQDRQFILSSKKLLLSDSGFYLCAWSVTGGGYEQFFGPGTRLTVL.

This clonotype came up a few times. This chain joins TRBV5-1 and TRBJ2-2, with TRBD2 matching 8 bases. The ends lost 4 bases at V and 8 bases at J; junction bases unmatched: 10. Per germline, CDR1 SGHRS and CDR2 YFSETQ. The CDR3 totals 15 residues. CDR3: CASSQGLAGVGELFF. The CDR3 DNA follows: TGCGCCAGCAGCCAAGGACTAGCAGGTGTAGGGGAGCTGTTTTTT.

The V call is TRBV11-2, the J call TRBJ2-7, with no clear D. V lost 1 base and J lost 8, with 15 bases in between. CDR1 and CDR2 (germline): SGHAT, FQNNGV. This CDR3 has 14 amino acids. The CDR3 is CASSLAPAVNKQYV. Here the CDR3 DNA reads TGTGCCAGCAGCTTAGCCCCGGCCGTTAATAAGCAGTACGTC.

The rearrangement links TRBV6-5 to TRBJ2-7, with D unclear. The CDR3 spans 14 residues. Per germline, CDR1 MNHEY and CDR2 SVGAGI. With 4 bases removed from V and 4 bases from J, the gap between germline ends came to 14 bases. The CDR3 protein is CASSSRRWIYEQYV. The CDR3 bases are TGTGCCAGCAGTTCCCGTCGGTGGATTTACGAGCAGTACGTC.

CDR3 bases: TGTGCCAGCAGCCCGGATCTGTGGGGCTCCTACGAGCAGTACTTC. Translated, it gives CASSPDLWGSYEQYF. The gene calls are TRBV11-1 and TRBJ2-7; no clear D. This CDR3 spans 15 amino acids. Per germline, CDR1 SGHAT and CDR2 FQDESV (reference sequence). V lost 5 bases and J 0 bases, leaving 14 bases between the germline ends.

The chain joins TRBV20-1 to TRBJ2-1, with 12 bases that match TRBD2. CDR1 is DFQATT, CDR2 SNEGSKA, per germline (reference sequence). The V and J ends lost 3 bases and 8 bases, in that order; junction bases with no gene match: 11. This CDR3 has 16 residues. The CDR3 loop reads CSARGVLAGGIDEQFF. The DNA for the CDR3 is TGCAGTGCTAGGGGGGTACTAGCGGGAGGTATCGATGAGCAGTTCTTC.

This clonotype was observed a few times. The CDR3 reads CASSLDRGKTDTQYF. The CDR3 DNA follows: TGTGCCAGCAGTCTGGACAGGGGAAAAACAGATACGCAGTATTTT. The V gene is TRBV27, the J gene TRBJ2-3; 9 positions agree with TRBD1. The CDR3 runs 15 residues. Trimming removed 5 bases from V and 3 bases from J; junction bases left unmatched: 6. Looked up from germline, CDR1 is MNHEY and CDR2 is SMNVEV (reference sequence).

This clonotype was found a few times. The chain links TRBV7-9 to TRBJ1-4, with 9 bases lining up with TRBD1. Trimming removed 5 bases from V and 6 bases from J; junction bases left unmatched: 4. This CDR3 has 14 amino acids. Germline V gene data show CDR1 as SEHNR and CDR2 as FQNEAQ (reference sequence). This chain's CDR3 is CASSPGQGYEKLFF. The CDR3 bases are TGTGCCAGCAGCCCGGGACAGGGCTATGAAAAACTGTTTTTT. The full variable domain, in which reference TRBV7-9 and TRBJ1-4 provide the parts outside the CDR3, is DTGVSQNPRHKITKRGQNVTFRCDPISEHNRLYWYRQTLGQGPEFLTYFQNEAQLEKSRLLSDRFSAERPKGSFSTLEIQRTEQGDSAMYLCASSPGQGYEKLFFGSGTQLSVL.

This clonotype was detected only a few times. The rearrangement links TRBV6-1 to TRBJ1-1, with 8 bases fitting TRBD1. Germline CDR1 MNHNS, CDR2 SASEGT. The CDR3 has 14 amino acids. V lost 3 bases to trimming and J lost 5 bases; unmatched junction nucleotides: 5. The CDR3: CASSDRGPWTEAFF. DNA for the CDR3: TGTGCCAGCAGTGACAGGGGGCCGTGGACTGAAGCTTTCTTT.